These T cell receptor beta chains were read from a single sample in a study of blood T cell repertoires in COVID-19. The table came from immunoSEQ multiplex PCR; TCRdb's copy has only in-frame clones and leaves some out. The repertoire holds tens of thousands of clones, with 85% to 90% as singletons. Sequenced input: peripheral blood. All receptors derive from a man in his sixties with active COVID-19. Each CDR3 is given with its conserved first and last residue. D genes are given only for firm matches. Only some rows state a clone size, as once, few, many or a class for expanded clones.

J gene,clone size,D gene,V gene,CDR3 protein,CDR3 DNA
TRBJ1-1,-,TRBD1,TRBV19,CASSLESGQMNTEAFF,TGTGCCAGTAGTTTGGAATCGGGACAGATGAACACTGAAGCTTTCTTT
TRBJ2-2,-,TRBD1,TRBV10-1,CASRGQGVGELFF,TGCGCCAGCCGGGGACAGGGTGTCGGGGAGCTGTTTTTT
TRBJ1-4,-,-,TRBV19,CASNPDSPNEKLFF,TGTGCCAGTAACCCGGACAGCCCCAATGAAAAACTGTTTTTT
TRBJ1-5,-,-,TRBV4-1,CASSQWDTGSNQPQHF,TGCGCCAGCAGCCAATGGGACACAGGTAGCAATCAGCCCCAGCATTTT
TRBJ1-4,-,-,TRBV6-5,CASSWRAGFSEKLFF,TGTGCCAGCAGTTGGCGGGCGGGTTTTAGCGAAAAACTGTTTTTT
TRBJ2-3,-,TRBD2,TRBV2,CASSGLAGGGDTQYF,TGTGCCAGCAGTGGACTAGCGGGAGGGGGAGATACGCAGTATTTT
TRBJ1-2,-,TRBD1,TRBV28,CASRHEQGAKGYTF,TGTGCCAGCAGGCACGAACAGGGGGCGAAGGGCTACACCTTC
TRBJ2-3,-,-,TRBV9,CASSAGSGGVDTQYF,TGTGCCAGCAGCGCGGGTAGCGGAGGGGTAGATACGCAGTATTTT
TRBJ1-1,-,-,TRBV19,CATKASGTSKESEAFF,TGTGCCACCAAAGCCAGCGGGACCTCTAAGGAGTCTGAAGCTTTCTTT
TRBJ2-7,-,TRBD2,TRBV6-5,CASRVSGNIEQYF,TGTGCCAGCAGGGTCAGCGGGAATATCGAGCAGTACTTC
TRBJ2-3,few,TRBD2,TRBV5-1,CASSLGRLAGAGDTQYF,TGCGCCAGCAGCTTGGGACGACTAGCGGGAGCCGGGGATACGCAGTATTTT